Listed here are 16 T cell receptor beta chains from one sample, sequenced in a study of CD8+ T cells in alopecia areata. The treatment is: oral pan-JAK inhibitor, 5-10 mg twice daily. Extraction of RNA preceded its reverse transcription into cDNA, which served as the sequencing template. TCRdb's copy holds only in-frame clones and misses some; the assay was immunoSEQ multiplex PCR. This table holds 150,000 to 200,000 clones, less than 70% found once. Here the sequenced sample was CD4+ T cells sorted from blood, taken around week 49, from a patient treated with tofacitinib. The receptors were gathered from a human donor with alopecia areata.

This clone occurred many times. The V call is TRBV19, the J call TRBJ1-2; tentatively, D is TRBD1 (5 bases). The CDR3 has 15 amino acids. V gave up 7 bases and J gave up 3 bases, with 18 bases separating them. CDR1 LNHDA and CDR2 SQIVND come from the germline V gene (reference sequence). CDR3 amino acids: CASTTSMGQHYGYTF. Here the CDR3 DNA reads TGTGCCAGTACGACATCAATGGGGCAGCACTATGGCTACACCTTC. Full variable domain (outside the CDR3, taken from reference TRBV19 and TRBJ1-2): DGGITQSPKYLFRKEGQNVTLSCEQNLNHDAMYWYRQDPGQGLRLIYYSQIVNDFQKGDIAEGYSVSREKKESFPLTVTSAQKNPTAFYLCASTTSMGQHYGYTFGSGTRLTVV.

The V gene is TRBV30, the J gene TRBJ1-5; possibly TRBD1 for D (6 bases). V shed 0 bases and J shed 10 bases, with 16 bases lying between them. This CDR3 has 14 residues. CDR1 and CDR2 from the germline V gene are GTSNPN and SVGIG (reference sequence). The CDR3 DNA sequence: TGTGCCTGGAGTGTACAGGCAGGGGCGGGACCCCAGCATTTT. It specifies CAWSVQAGAGPQHF.

The chain uses TRBV10-3 and TRBJ2-7, with D possibly matching TRBD1 (6 bases). The V gene lost 0 bases and the J gene lost 4 bases, with 7 bases spanning the gap. This CDR3 is built from 13 residues. Germline V gene sequence: CDR1 ENHRY, CDR2 SYGVKD. The CDR3 is CAISESRGYEQYF. CDR3 bases: TGTGCCATCAGTGAGTCGAGGGGGTACGAGCAGTACTTC.

As DNA, the CDR3 is TGTGCCAGTTCAAGAGTCGTCGGACTTTCCACCGGGGAGCTGTTTTTT. It specifies CASSRVVGLSTGELFF. The chain uses TRBV27 and TRBJ2-2; D may be TRBD2 (5 bases). The CDR3 spans 16 residues. Trimming pared 9 bases from V and 4 bases from J, leaving 21 bases between. Germline loops: CDR1 MNHEY, CDR2 SMNVEV (reference sequence).

This sequence joins TRBV19 and TRBJ1-2; D uncertain. V was trimmed by 6 bases and J by 6 bases, leaving 20 bases between them. This CDR3 has 15 amino acids. Germline V lookup: CDR1 LNHDA, CDR2 SQIVND (reference sequence). CDR3 sequence reads: CASSETYLGRDGYTF. DNA of the CDR3: TGTGCCAGTAGCGAGACGTATCTCGGGAGGGATGGCTACACCTTC. Variable domain in full (rest from reference TRBV19 and TRBJ1-2): DGGITQSPKYLFRKEGQNVTLSCEQNLNHDAMYWYRQDPGQGLRLIYYSQIVNDFQKGDIAEGYSVSREKKESFPLTVTSAQKNPTAFYLCASSETYLGRDGYTFGSGTRLTVV.

The chain combines TRBV29-1 with TRBJ2-3; 7 bases align to TRBD1. V shed 3 bases and J 6 bases; nucleotides not matched to a gene: 3. CDR1 and CDR2 (germline): SQVTM, ANQGSEA. The CDR3 is made up of 12 amino acids. CDR3 in amino acids: CSVDKGADTQYF. The CDR3 DNA sequence: TGCAGCGTTGACAAGGGGGCGGATACGCAGTATTTT.

This clone was seen only once. The sample contains more than one DNA sequence encoding this CDR3. The chain employs TRBV30 and TRBJ2-6; a possible D gene is TRBD2 (5 bases). Trimming removed 8 bases from V and 0 bases from J, with 8 bases in between. The CDR3 is 13 residues long. Germline assignment: CDR1 GTSNPN and CDR2 SVGIG (reference sequence). CDR3 DNA: TGTGCCCACGCGGGCTCTGGGGCCAACGTCCTGACTTTC. Translating gives CAHAGSGANVLTF.

This clone turned up a few times. In DNA, the CDR3 is TGTGCCAGCAGCTTAGGTGGTAAGGAGCCCCAGCATTTT. Translation: CASSLGGKEPQHF. V gene TRBV11-2 combines with J gene TRBJ1-5; D remains unclear. The CDR3 is made up of 13 amino acids. V was pared by 1 base and J by 8 bases, with 9 bases between. The germline V gene encodes CDR1 SGHAT and CDR2 FQNNGV. Drawing the rest from reference TRBV11-2 and TRBJ1-5, the complete variable domain is EAGVAQSPRYKIIEKRQSVAFWCNPISGHATLYWYQQILGQGPKLLIQFQNNGVVDDSQLPKDRFSAERLKGVDSTLKIQPAKLEDSAVYLCASSLGGKEPQHFGDGTRLSIL.

This rearrangement joins TRBV6-1 to TRBJ1-1; 7 bases are a match to TRBD1. CDR3 size: 13 residues. The germline V gene has CDR1 MNHNS and CDR2 SASEGT. Unmatched junction bases numbered 5, after V lost 5 bases and J lost 5 bases. CDR3 sequence (DNA): TGTGCCAGCAGTCCAGGGGGAGGGACTGAAGCTTTCTTT. It codes for CASSPGGGTEAFF.

The chain combines TRBV5-1 with TRBJ1-6; the D gene is possibly TRBD1 (6 bases). The germline V gene has CDR1 SGHRS and CDR2 YFSETQ. The CDR3 is 16 amino acids. V lost 0 bases, J lost 7 bases, and 14 bases lay in between. Written as DNA, the CDR3 is TGCGCCAGCAGCTTGGGGTCTGGGGGCGGCAATTCACCCCTCCACTTT. It specifies CASSLGSGGGNSPLHF.

CDR3 coding DNA: TGCGCCAGCAGCCAAGAATCAGGGAGGGGGGACTATGGCTACACCTTC. Amino acid sequence: CASSQESGRGDYGYTF. The rearrangement uses TRBV4-1 and TRBJ1-2, with D possibly being TRBD1 (6 bases). The CDR3 totals 16 residues. From germline, CDR1 is MGHRA and CDR2 YSYEKL. Trimming removed 0 bases at V and 3 bases at J, with 14 bases between.

This clone has just a few counts. This chain joins TRBV5-1 and TRBJ1-5; the match to TRBD1 covers 7 bases. V shed 4 bases, J shed 5 bases, and the junction held 9 bases outside the gene matches. Germline V gives CDR1 SGHRS, CDR2 YFSETQ. The CDR3 runs 15 residues. For the CDR3, the DNA is TGCGCCAGCAGCCTGAGGGGACAGCCAGATCAGCCCCAGCATTTT. As protein: CASSLRGQPDQPQHF.

The V and J genes are TRBV9 and TRBJ2-7; no definite D call. Trimming removed 4 bases at V and 6 bases at J, with 14 bases between. There are 13 residues in the CDR3. Germline assignment: CDR1 SGDLS and CDR2 YYNGEE. This CDR3 is CASSPHETGEQYF. In nucleotides, the CDR3 is TGTGCCAGCAGCCCCCATGAAACCGGCGAGCAGTACTTC.

The chain has TRBV7-2 and TRBJ1-2, with 7 nucleotides matching TRBD1. The CDR3 runs 14 residues. V lost 0 bases to trimming and J lost 5 bases; unmatched junction nucleotides: 3. Germline V gene sequence: CDR1 SGHTA, CDR2 FQGNSA. The CDR3 reads CASSLAQGMYGYTF. In DNA, the CDR3 is TGTGCCAGCAGCTTAGCACAGGGGATGTATGGCTACACCTTC.

The chain couples TRBV4-3 to TRBJ2-5; no definite D call. Trimming stripped 0 bases from V and 2 bases from J, with 16 bases between. Per germline, CDR1 LGHNA and CDR2 YSLEER. The CDR3 is 17 residues long. CDR3 sequence (DNA): TGCGCCAGCAGCCAAGATGGCGAGGCCCTGGGACAAGAGACCCAGTACTTC. Its translation is CASSQDGEALGQETQYF.

The chain carries TRBV2 and TRBJ2-5; D is uncertain. Germline V gives CDR1 SNHLY, CDR2 FYNNEI. The V gene lost 3 bases and the J gene lost 5 bases, with 10 bases spanning the gap. This CDR3 comprises 13 residues. The CDR3 is CASSEDWKETQYF. In DNA, the CDR3 is TGTGCCAGCAGTGAGGATTGGAAGGAGACCCAGTACTTC.